The 32 T cell receptor beta chains given below trace back to one sample, sequenced in a study of T cells in Graves' hyperthyroidism and ophthalmopathy. RNA transcripts provided the source from which TCR beta CDR3 regions were amplified. RT-PCR in the first round (using the HTBI primer set) targeted the TCR CDR3. TCRdb ran MiXCR on the multiplex PCR reads and lists one entry per CDR3 protein. The profile shows about 350,000 distinct CDR3 sequences, approximately 15% of them singletons. The source material was blood. The source of these receptors is a woman aged 30 to 39 with Graves' hyperthyroidism.

This clonotype came up many times. The chain combines TRBV11-2 with TRBJ2-1, with a possible D match to TRBD2 (6 bases). The CDR3 contains 15 residues. Trimming removed 1 base from V and 7 bases from J, with 14 bases in between. Germline CDR1 reads SGHAT; CDR2 reads FQNNGV. CDR3 nucleotides: TGTGCCAGCAGCTTAGGCACGACTAGTTTGAATGAGCAGTTCTTC. As protein: CASSLGTTSLNEQFF. The whole variable domain, remainder taken from reference TRBV11-2 and TRBJ2-1, is EAGVAQSPRYKIIEKRQSVAFWCNPISGHATLYWYQQILGQGPKLLIQFQNNGVVDDSQLPKDRFSAERLKGVDSTLKIQPAKLEDSAVYLCASSLGTTSLNEQFFGPGTRLTVL.

This clonotype was seen repeatedly, ten times or more. The rearrangement uses TRBV28 and TRBJ1-2, with 7 nucleotides matching TRBD1. The CDR3 length is 14 residues. Trimming at V came to 5 bases and at J to 4 bases, leaving 7 bases not matched to a gene. Germline CDR1 reads MDHEN; CDR2 reads SYDVKM. CDR3 nucleotides: TGTGCCAGCAGTCCGCCGACAGGGAGCTATGGCTACACCTTC. Translated, it gives CASSPPTGSYGYTF.

This clonotype turned up a few times. This CDR3 is CASTRPASPNQPQHF. CDR3 nucleotides: TGTGCCAGCACCAGACCAGCGTCCCCCAATCAGCCCCAGCATTTT. This sequence joins TRBV3-1 and TRBJ1-5; D call uncertain. Germline lookup yields CDR1 LGHDT and CDR2 YNNKEL (reference sequence). CDR3 length equals 15 residues. With 7 bases removed from V and 3 bases from J, the gap between germline ends came to 16 bases.

This clonotype was seen at least ten times. The chain employs TRBV28 and TRBJ2-4, with D perhaps matching TRBD1 or TRBD2 (5 bases each). Germline-derived CDR1 and CDR2 are MDHEN and SYDVKM. V was cut by 8 bases and J by 7 bases, with 21 bases left in between. This CDR3 has 15 amino acids. The CDR3 here is CASRMGEFNINIQYF. The DNA for the CDR3 is TGTGCCAGCCGAATGGGGGAATTTAACATCAACATTCAGTACTTC.

This clonotype occurred many times. V and J are TRBV28 and TRBJ1-5; unclear D gene. Germline V gene lookup returns CDR1 MDHEN and CDR2 SYDVKM. V was clipped by 6 bases and J by 7 bases, with 10 bases between them. This CDR3 comprises 12 residues. The CDR3: CASRPDIQPQHF. The CDR3 nucleotides read TGTGCCAGCAGGCCCGACATCCAGCCCCAGCATTTT.

A single count supports this clonotype. The chain links TRBV6-5 to TRBJ2-3; D perhaps matches TRBD2 (5 bases). V was trimmed by 2 bases and J by 4 bases, leaving 13 bases between them. The CDR3 sequence is 15 residues long. Germline CDR1 is MNHEY and CDR2 is SVGAGI. CDR3 sequence: CASSYDQRGSDTQYF. CDR3 DNA sequence: TGTGCCAGCAGTTACGACCAACGGGGATCAGATACGCAGTATTTT.

This clonotype was seen a few times. The V and J genes are TRBV6-1 and TRBJ2-3, with TRBD2 matching over 10 bases. This CDR3 has 14 amino acids. Trimming took 7 bases from V and 6 from J; bases not matched to a gene: 7. CDR1 MNHNS and CDR2 SASEGT come from the germline V gene. The DNA of the CDR3 is TGTGCCAGCAAGCTCAGCGGGAGGGCGGATACGCAGTATTTT. It translates to CASKLSGRADTQYF.

Worth noting for this clonotype: A much larger clone lies a single base off, so this may be a read error. This chain joins TRBV28 and TRBJ1-2, with 8 bases lining up with TRBD1. This CDR3 contains 12 residues. Trimming at V came to 7 bases and at J to 8 bases, leaving 6 bases not matched to a gene. Looked up from germline, CDR1 is MDHEN and CDR2 is SYDVKM. CDR3: CASNWTGSGYTF. In nucleotides, the CDR3 is TGTGCCAGCAACTGGACAGGGAGCGGCTACACCTTC.

This clonotype was observed many times. The chain uses TRBV7-2 and TRBJ2-5; 9 nucleotides align to TRBD2. Per the germline V gene, CDR1 is SGHTA and CDR2 is FQGNSA. CDR3 length equals 15 residues. Trimming removed 4 bases from V and 5 bases from J; junction bases left unmatched: 8. The CDR3 bases are TGTGCCAGCAGCTCCGTAGCGGGAGAGTGGGAGACCCAGTACTTC. It encodes CASSSVAGEWETQYF.

This clonotype was found many times. The V gene is TRBV20-1, the J gene TRBJ1-1; possible D gene TRBD1, 5 bases. Per the germline V gene, CDR1 is DFQATT and CDR2 is SNEGSKA (reference sequence). The CDR3 is made up of 11 amino acids. V gave up 1 base and J gave up 11 bases, with 11 bases separating them. The CDR3 coding sequence is TGCAGTGCTAGAGCCAGGGAGTCGGCTTTCTTT. Its protein product is CSARARESAFF.

This clonotype was seen at least ten times. V is TRBV6-1 and J is TRBJ2-7; TRBD2 matches 12 bases. The V and J ends lost 5 bases and 4 bases, in that order; junction bases with no gene match: 3. This CDR3 is built from 14 residues. Germline V gene lookup returns CDR1 MNHNS and CDR2 SASEGT. The CDR3 sequence: CASSPLAGGYEQYF. In nucleotides, the CDR3 is TGTGCCAGCAGTCCTCTAGCGGGAGGGTACGAGCAGTACTTC.

This clonotype was observed many times. This chain uses TRBV11-2 with TRBJ2-3, with 13 bases identical to TRBD2. This CDR3 contains 17 residues. Losses at the gene ends were 5 bases for V and 7 bases for J; bases not matched to a gene: 12. Germline V gene lookup returns CDR1 SGHAT and CDR2 FQNNGV. CDR3 loop: CASSPRGGLAGENTQYF. DNA for the CDR3: TGTGCCAGCAGCCCTCGAGGCGGACTAGCGGGAGAGAATACGCAGTATTTT.

The chain has TRBV4-1 and TRBJ2-1, with TRBD2 identical over 10 bases. Germline-derived CDR1 and CDR2 are MGHRA and YSYEKL. The CDR3 consists of 16 residues. V was clipped by 4 bases and J by 6 bases; unmatched bases: 9. Here the CDR3 DNA reads TGCGCCAGCAGCCTCCGGGGGGTAGCGGGAGGCAATGAGCAGTTCTTC. Translation gives CASSLRGVAGGNEQFF.

In this sample, this clonotype turned up many times. The chain is built from TRBV7-3 and TRBJ2-7; D is perhaps TRBD2 (5 bases). This CDR3 contains 15 residues. With 5 bases removed from V and 6 bases from J, the gap between germline ends came to 20 bases. Germline V gene sequence: CDR1 SGHTA, CDR2 FQGTGA. This chain's CDR3 is CASSATQAGLSEQYF. In DNA form, the CDR3 reads TGTGCCAGCAGCGCTACCCAGGCGGGCCTTTCCGAGCAGTACTTC. The variable domain in full, with the rest retrieved from reference TRBV7-3 and TRBJ2-7, is GAGVSQTPSNKVTEKGKYVELRCDPISGHTALYWYRQSLGQGPEFLIYFQGTGAADDSGLPNDRFFAVRPEGSVSTLKIQRTERGDSAVYLCASSATQAGLSEQYFGPGTRLTVT.

Details on this clonotype: Since a much larger clone is just one base distant, this may be a read error. The genes are TRBV27 and TRBJ2-5, with D unresolved. The germline gives CDR1 MNHEY, CDR2 SMNVEV (reference sequence). This CDR3 contains 14 residues. Trimming left V 2 bases short and J 5 bases short, with 12 bases between. The CDR3 sequence: CASSLPLLGETQYF. As DNA, the CDR3 is TGTGCCAGCAGTTTACCTCTCTTGGGGGAGACCCAGTACTTC.

This clonotype has more than one count but fewer than ten. The V gene is TRBV29-1, the J gene TRBJ2-2; D remains unclear. Trimming removed 3 bases from V and 2 bases from J, with 4 bases in between. The germline gives CDR1 SQVTM, CDR2 ANQGSEA. The CDR3 is 12 amino acids. In nucleotides, the CDR3 is TGCAGCGTTGATGAAAACACCGGGGAGCTGTTTTTT. Encoded protein: CSVDENTGELFF.

This clonotype was seen more than once but under ten times. CDR3 coding DNA: TGTGCCAGCAGGGGGGCCCCGAACACCGGGGAGCTGTTTTTT. Protein: CASRGAPNTGELFF. The chain uses TRBV2 and TRBJ2-2; possible D gene TRBD1, 6 bases. V gave up 6 bases and J gave up 0 bases, with 8 bases separating them. The CDR3 spans 14 residues. Looked up from germline, CDR1 is SNHLY and CDR2 is FYNNEI.

This chain uses TRBV6-1 with TRBJ2-5; D possibly corresponds to TRBD2 (7 bases). Germline V gene data show CDR1 as MNHNS and CDR2 as SASEGT. Trimming took off 4 bases at V and 5 bases at J, with 14 bases between the two ends. The CDR3 contains 14 residues. This CDR3 is CASSGRGGVETQYF. Written as DNA, the CDR3 is TGTGCCAGCAGTGGAAGGGGGGGCGTGGAGACCCAGTACTTC.

This clonotype was seen repeatedly, ten times or more. The chain employs TRBV15 and TRBJ1-1, with D perhaps TRBD1 (5 bases). V was clipped by 0 bases and J by 5 bases, with 13 bases between them. The germline V gene has CDR1 LNHNV and CDR2 YYDKDF (reference sequence). This CDR3 region has 15 residues. CDR3 in amino acids: CATSRDRGGVTEAFF. CDR3 bases: TGTGCCACCAGCAGAGATCGGGGGGGGGTGACTGAAGCTTTCTTT.

In its sample, this clonotype was seen many times. V and J are TRBV20-1 and TRBJ2-7; no firm D call. Between the trimmed V and J ends, which lost 3 bases and 0 bases, there was a span of 15 bases. Germline lookup yields CDR1 DFQATT and CDR2 SNEGSKA (reference sequence). The CDR3 consists of 15 residues. Here the CDR3 reads CSARDPAGSSYEQYF. The CDR3 DNA reads as TGCAGTGCTAGGGACCCGGCCGGAAGCTCCTACGAGCAGTACTTC.

The table lists this clonotype with a few counts. The chain carries TRBV6-1 and TRBJ2-3, with TRBD1 identical over 11 bases. The V gene end was trimmed by 5 bases and the J gene end by 5 bases; junction bases not matched to a gene: 9. Germline V gene data show CDR1 as MNHNS and CDR2 as SASEGT. CDR3 size: 16 residues. CDR3 residues: CASSTQDRGRVDTQYF. For the CDR3, the DNA is TGTGCCAGCAGTACCCAGGACAGGGGGCGAGTAGATACGCAGTATTTT.

This clonotype came up a few times. This rearrangement joins TRBV19 to TRBJ2-3, with TRBD1 matching 7 bases. V trimming: 5 bases; J trimming: 0 bases; junction bases outside the gene matches: 5. This CDR3 has 15 amino acids. CDR1 LNHDA and CDR2 SQIVND come from the germline V gene (reference sequence). The CDR3 nucleotides are TGTGCCAGTAGTGGGTGGACAGGAAGCACAGATACGCAGTATTTT. This translates into CASSGWTGSTDTQYF.

In this sample, this clonotype turned up many times. V is TRBV19 and J is TRBJ2-5; 8 bases are shared with TRBD1. Germline CDR1 is LNHDA and CDR2 is SQIVND (reference sequence). This CDR3 spans 14 amino acids. The ends lost 7 bases at V and 6 bases at J; junction bases unmatched: 10. CDR3 residues: CASTGQGALKTQYF. The CDR3 DNA follows: TGTGCCAGTACCGGGCAGGGGGCTTTGAAGACCCAGTACTTC. Based on the CDR3 plus reference TRBV19 and TRBJ2-5, the full variable domain is DGGITQSPKYLFRKEGQNVTLSCEQNLNHDAMYWYRQDPGQGLRLIYYSQIVNDFQKGDIAEGYSVSREKKESFPLTVTSAQKNPTAFYLCASTGQGALKTQYFGPGTRLLVL.

The rearrangement joins TRBV2 to TRBJ1-5; D not certain. The CDR3 has 15 residues. CDR1 is SNHLY, CDR2 FYNNEI, per germline. Trimming took 7 bases from V and 2 from J, leaving 15 bases between them. The CDR3 spells CASKSTAGGNQPQHF. CDR3 in DNA: TGTGCCAGCAAGTCGACCGCCGGGGGCAATCAGCCCCAGCATTTT.

This clonotype has a count of ten or more. V usage is TRBV6-1 and J usage is TRBJ2-7, with unresolved D. This CDR3 is built from 15 residues. CDR1 MNHNS and CDR2 SASEGT come from the germline V gene. The V gene lost 0 bases and the J gene lost 5 bases, with 14 bases spanning the gap. The CDR3 reads CASSEAPTSFHEQYF. The CDR3 DNA follows: TGTGCCAGCAGTGAAGCGCCTACCTCCTTCCACGAGCAGTACTTC.

The sample holds a few counts of this clonotype. This rearrangement joins TRBV7-9 to TRBJ2-5; 8 bases fit TRBD1. CDR1 SEHNR and CDR2 FQNEAQ come from the germline V gene (reference sequence). Trimming removed 5 bases from V and 5 bases from J; junction bases left unmatched: 10. The CDR3 length is 15 residues. The CDR3 DNA is TGTGCCAGCAGCCTCGGGGTTCGGACAGGGGAGACCCAGTACTTC. Translating gives CASSLGVRTGETQYF.

There are a few counts of this clonotype. The rearrangement links TRBV20-1 to TRBJ1-5; D may be TRBD1 (5 bases). Germline-derived CDR1 and CDR2 are DFQATT and SNEGSKA (reference sequence). Trimming took off 5 bases at V and 16 bases at J, with 18 bases between the two ends. The CDR3 sequence is 11 residues long. The CDR3 region has the DNA TGCAGTGCTGCGGGGGACGGACCGAGACATTTT. This sequence encodes CSAAGDGPRHF.

This clonotype has a count of ten or more. The rearrangement joins TRBV20-1 to TRBJ1-6; no clear D gene. Germline CDR1 reads DFQATT; CDR2 reads SNEGSKA (reference sequence). The germline V and J ends were trimmed by 2 bases and 7 bases, with 12 bases remaining between them. The CDR3 consists of 14 residues. The CDR3 nucleotides read TGCAGTGCTAGAACCGAACAGCCAAATTCACCCCTCCACTTT. It specifies CSARTEQPNSPLHF.

This clonotype has more than one count but fewer than ten. The chain recombines TRBV28 with TRBJ1-2; D remains ambiguous. This CDR3 spans 13 amino acids. Between the trimmed V and J ends, which lost 3 bases and 8 bases, there was a span of 13 bases. CDR1 MDHEN and CDR2 SYDVKM come from the germline V gene. This CDR3 reads CASSFTPQRGYTF. CDR3 nucleotide sequence: TGTGCCAGCAGTTTCACCCCTCAGCGGGGCTACACCTTC.

Comment on this clonotype: A read error is possible here, since a much larger clone lies one base away. The gene calls are TRBV5-1 and TRBJ2-7, with D uncertain. CDR1 and CDR2 (germline): SGHRS, YFSETQ. V lost 4 bases, J lost 5 bases, and 19 bases lay in between. The CDR3 has 15 residues. CDR3 protein: CASSQDPGRRNEQYF. Written as DNA, the CDR3 is TGCGCCAGCAGCCAGGACCCCGGTCGCCGGAACGAGCAGTACTTC.

This clonotype was seen repeatedly, ten times or more. The V call is TRBV12-3 or TRBV12-4, the J call TRBJ2-2, with 11 bases matching TRBD2. The CDR3 spans 14 residues. The junction had 1 base not matched to a gene; V was cut back by 6 bases and J by 4 bases. This CDR3 is CASRLAGVTGELFF. Here the CDR3 DNA reads TGTGCCAGCAGACTAGCGGGAGTCACCGGGGAGCTGTTTTTT.

The CDR3 coding sequence is TGTGCCAGCTCACCAATGATCCAAGAGACCCAGTACTTC. Encoded protein: CASSPMIQETQYF. This chain uses TRBV18 with TRBJ2-5, with D uncertain. In germline, CDR1 is KGHSH, CDR2 LQKENI. Deletions cut 2 bases from V and 1 base from J, with 5 bases between. The CDR3 runs 13 residues.